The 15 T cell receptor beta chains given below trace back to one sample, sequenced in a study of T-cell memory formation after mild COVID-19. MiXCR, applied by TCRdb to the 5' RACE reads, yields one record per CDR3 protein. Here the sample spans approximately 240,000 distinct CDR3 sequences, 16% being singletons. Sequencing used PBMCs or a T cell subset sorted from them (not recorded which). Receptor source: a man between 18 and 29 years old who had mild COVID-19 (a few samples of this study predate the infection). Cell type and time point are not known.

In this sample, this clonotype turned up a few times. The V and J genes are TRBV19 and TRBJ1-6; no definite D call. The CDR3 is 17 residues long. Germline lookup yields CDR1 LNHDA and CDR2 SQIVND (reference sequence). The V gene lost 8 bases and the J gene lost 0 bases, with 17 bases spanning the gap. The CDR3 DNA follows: TGTGCCAGTGGCCAGTCCCCTGGGATCTCCTATAATTCACCCCTCCACTTT. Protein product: CASGQSPGISYNSPLHF.

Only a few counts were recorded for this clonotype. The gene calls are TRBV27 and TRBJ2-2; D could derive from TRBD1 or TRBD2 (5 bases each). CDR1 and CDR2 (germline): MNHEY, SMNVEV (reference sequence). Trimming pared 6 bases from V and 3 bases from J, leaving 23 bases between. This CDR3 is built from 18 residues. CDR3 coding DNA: TGTGCCAGCAGCGTCGTGAGACAGTGGACTTTGGACACCGGGGAGCTGTTTTTT. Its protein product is CASSVVRQWTLDTGELFF.

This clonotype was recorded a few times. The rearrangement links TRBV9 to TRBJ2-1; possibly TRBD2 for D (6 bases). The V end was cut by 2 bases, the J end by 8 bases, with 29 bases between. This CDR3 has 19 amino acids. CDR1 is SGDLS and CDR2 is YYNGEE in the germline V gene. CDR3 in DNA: TGTGCCAGCAGCGTTCCCCGAACCGATACCGGGACCCGGAGGGATGAGCAGTTCTTC. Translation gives CASSVPRTDTGTRRDEQFF.

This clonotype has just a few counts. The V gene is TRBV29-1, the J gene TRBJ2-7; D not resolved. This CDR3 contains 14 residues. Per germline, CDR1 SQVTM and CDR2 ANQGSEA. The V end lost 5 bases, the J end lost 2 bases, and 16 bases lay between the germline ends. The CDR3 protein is CSVPPDIVTYEQYV. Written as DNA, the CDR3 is TGCAGCGTTCCTCCGGATATCGTCACCTACGAGCAGTACGTC.

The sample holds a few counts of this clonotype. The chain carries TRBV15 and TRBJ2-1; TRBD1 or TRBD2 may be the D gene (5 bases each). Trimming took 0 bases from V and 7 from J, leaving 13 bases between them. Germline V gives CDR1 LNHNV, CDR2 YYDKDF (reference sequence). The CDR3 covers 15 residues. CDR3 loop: CATSRDPGPKNEQFF. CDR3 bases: TGTGCCACCAGCAGAGATCCGGGACCTAAAAATGAGCAGTTCTTC.

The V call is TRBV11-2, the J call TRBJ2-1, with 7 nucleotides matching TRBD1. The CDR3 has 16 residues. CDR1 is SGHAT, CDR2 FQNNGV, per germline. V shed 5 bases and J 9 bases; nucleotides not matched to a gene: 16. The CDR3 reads CASSQSAGTNRGEQFF. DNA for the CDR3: TGTGCCAGCAGCCAGTCTGCCGGGACCAACAGGGGTGAGCAGTTCTTC.

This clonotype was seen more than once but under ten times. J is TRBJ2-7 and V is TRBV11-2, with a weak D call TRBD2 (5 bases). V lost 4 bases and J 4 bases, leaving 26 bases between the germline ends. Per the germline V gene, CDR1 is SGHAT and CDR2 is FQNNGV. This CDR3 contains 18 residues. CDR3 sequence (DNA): TGTGCCAGCAGCTCGAGTTACAGATATCAAGGAGGAAAATACGAGCAGTACGTC. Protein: CASSSSYRYQGGKYEQYV.

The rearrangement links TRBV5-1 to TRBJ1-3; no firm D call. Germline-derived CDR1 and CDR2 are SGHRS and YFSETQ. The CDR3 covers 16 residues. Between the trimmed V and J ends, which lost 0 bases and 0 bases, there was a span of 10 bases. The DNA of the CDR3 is TGCGCCAGCAGCTTGGCGGGTTGGGACTCTGGAAACACCATATATTTT. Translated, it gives CASSLAGWDSGNTIYF.

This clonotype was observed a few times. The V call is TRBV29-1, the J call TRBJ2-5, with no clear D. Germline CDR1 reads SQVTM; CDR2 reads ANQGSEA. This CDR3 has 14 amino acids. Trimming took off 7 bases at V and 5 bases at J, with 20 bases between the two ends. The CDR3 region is CSGRKTSVGETQYF. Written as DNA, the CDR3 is TGCAGCGGACGCAAAACCTCCGTCGGGGAGACCCAGTACTTC.

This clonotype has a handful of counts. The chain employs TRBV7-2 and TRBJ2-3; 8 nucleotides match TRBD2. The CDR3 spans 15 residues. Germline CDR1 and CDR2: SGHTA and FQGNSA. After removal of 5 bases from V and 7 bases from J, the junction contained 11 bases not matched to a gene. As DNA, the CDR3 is TGTGCCAGCAGCATTGATCGGACTAGCCTCCATACGCAGTATTTT. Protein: CASSIDRTSLHTQYF.

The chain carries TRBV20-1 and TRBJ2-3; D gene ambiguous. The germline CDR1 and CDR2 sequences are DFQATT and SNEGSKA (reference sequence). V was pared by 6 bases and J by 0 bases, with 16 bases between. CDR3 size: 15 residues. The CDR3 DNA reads TGCAGTGCCCTCTCGTTGGCCTTTAGCACAGATACGCAGTATTTT. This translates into CSALSLAFSTDTQYF.

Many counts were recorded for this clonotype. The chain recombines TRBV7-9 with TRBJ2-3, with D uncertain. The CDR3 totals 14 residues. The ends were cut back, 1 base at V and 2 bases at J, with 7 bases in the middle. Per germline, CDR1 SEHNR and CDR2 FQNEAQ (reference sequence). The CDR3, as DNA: TGTGCCAGCAGCTTAGATTTCACCACAGATACGCAGTATTTT. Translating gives CASSLDFTTDTQYF.

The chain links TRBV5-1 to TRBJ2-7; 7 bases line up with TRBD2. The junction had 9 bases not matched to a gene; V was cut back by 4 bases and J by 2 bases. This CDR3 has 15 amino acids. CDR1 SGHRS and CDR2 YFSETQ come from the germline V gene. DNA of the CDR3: TGCGCCAGCAGCATAACCGGGACTACTACCTACGAGCAGTACTTC. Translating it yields CASSITGTTTYEQYF.

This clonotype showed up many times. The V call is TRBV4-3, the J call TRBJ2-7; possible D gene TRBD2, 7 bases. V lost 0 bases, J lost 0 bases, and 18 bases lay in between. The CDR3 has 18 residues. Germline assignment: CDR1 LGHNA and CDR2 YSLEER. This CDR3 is CASSQDRRRGPFSYEQYF. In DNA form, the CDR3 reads TGCGCCAGCAGCCAAGATCGAAGGCGGGGGCCCTTCTCCTACGAGCAGTACTTC.

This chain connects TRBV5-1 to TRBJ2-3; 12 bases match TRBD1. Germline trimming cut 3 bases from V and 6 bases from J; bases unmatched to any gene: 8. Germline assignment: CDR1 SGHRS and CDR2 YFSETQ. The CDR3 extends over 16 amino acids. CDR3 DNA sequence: TGCGCCAGCAGCTCCGCCGGGACAGGGGGCGTGGATACGCAGTATTTT. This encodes CASSSAGTGGVDTQYF.